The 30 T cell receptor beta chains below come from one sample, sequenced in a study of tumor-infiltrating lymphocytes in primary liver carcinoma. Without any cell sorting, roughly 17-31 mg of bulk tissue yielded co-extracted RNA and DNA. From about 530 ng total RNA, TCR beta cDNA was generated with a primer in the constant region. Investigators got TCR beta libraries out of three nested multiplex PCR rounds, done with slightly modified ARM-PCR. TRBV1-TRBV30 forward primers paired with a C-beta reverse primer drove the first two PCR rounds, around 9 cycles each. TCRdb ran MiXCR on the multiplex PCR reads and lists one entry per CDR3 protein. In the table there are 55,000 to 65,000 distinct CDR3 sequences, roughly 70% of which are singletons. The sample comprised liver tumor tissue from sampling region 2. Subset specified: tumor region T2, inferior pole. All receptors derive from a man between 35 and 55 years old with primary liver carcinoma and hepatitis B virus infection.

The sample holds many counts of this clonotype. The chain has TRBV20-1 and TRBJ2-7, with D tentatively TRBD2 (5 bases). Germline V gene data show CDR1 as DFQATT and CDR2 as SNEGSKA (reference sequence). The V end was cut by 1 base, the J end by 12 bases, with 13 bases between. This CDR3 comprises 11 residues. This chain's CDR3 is CSARGPSGWYF. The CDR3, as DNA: TGCAGTGCTAGAGGGCCATCGGGATGGTACTTC.

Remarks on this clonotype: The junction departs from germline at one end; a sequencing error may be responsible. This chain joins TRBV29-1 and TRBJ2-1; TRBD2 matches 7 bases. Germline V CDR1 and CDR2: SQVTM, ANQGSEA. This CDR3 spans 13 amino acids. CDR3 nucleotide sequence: TGCAGCGGGACTAGTGGGAAGCTCTATGAGCAGCTCTTC. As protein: CSGTSGKLYEQLF.

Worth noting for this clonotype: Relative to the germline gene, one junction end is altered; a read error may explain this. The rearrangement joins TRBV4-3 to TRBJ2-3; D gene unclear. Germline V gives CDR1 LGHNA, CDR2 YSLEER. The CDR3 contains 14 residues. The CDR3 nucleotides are TGCGCCAGCAGCCAAGGTCTATTTACAGATACGCAATATTTT. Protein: CASSQGLFTDTQYF.

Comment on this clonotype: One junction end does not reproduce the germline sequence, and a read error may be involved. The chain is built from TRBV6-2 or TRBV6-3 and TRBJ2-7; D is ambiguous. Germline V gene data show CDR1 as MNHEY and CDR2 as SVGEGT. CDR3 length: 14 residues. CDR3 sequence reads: CASSYAQQYYDQYF. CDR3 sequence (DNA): TGCGCCAGCAGTTACGCCCAACAATACTACGATCAGTACTTC.

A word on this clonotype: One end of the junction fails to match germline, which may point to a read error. Here the CDR3 reads CPSSSAGLAGAVNNEQFF. The CDR3, as DNA: TGCCCCAGCAGCTCTGCCGGACTAGCGGGAGCGGTGAACAATGAGCAGTTCTTC. The chain has TRBV5-1 and TRBJ2-1; 13 positions match TRBD2. The length of the CDR3 is 18 residues. Germline CDR1 is SGHRS and CDR2 is YFSETQ. Variable domain in full (rest from reference TRBV5-1 and TRBJ2-1): KAGVTQTPRYLIKTRGQQVTLSCSPISGHRSVSWYQQTPGQGLQFLFEYFSETQRNKGNFPGRFSGRQFSNSRSEMNVSTLELGDSALYLCPSSSAGLAGAVNNEQFFGPGTRLTVL.

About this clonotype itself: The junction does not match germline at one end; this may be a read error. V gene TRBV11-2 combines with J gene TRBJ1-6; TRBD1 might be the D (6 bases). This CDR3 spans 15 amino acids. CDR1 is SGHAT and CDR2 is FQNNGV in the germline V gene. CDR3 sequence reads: CVSSLEWTESSPLHF. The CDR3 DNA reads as TGTGTCAGCAGCTTAGAGTGGACAGAGAGTTCACCCCTCCACTTT.

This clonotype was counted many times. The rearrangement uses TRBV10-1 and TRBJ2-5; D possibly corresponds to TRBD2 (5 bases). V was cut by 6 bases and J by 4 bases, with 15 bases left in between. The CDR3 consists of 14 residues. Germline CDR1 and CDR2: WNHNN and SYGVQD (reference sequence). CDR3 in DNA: TGCGCCAGCAGCCATACTAGGGCGGGAGAGACCCAGTACTTC. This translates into CASSHTRAGETQYF.

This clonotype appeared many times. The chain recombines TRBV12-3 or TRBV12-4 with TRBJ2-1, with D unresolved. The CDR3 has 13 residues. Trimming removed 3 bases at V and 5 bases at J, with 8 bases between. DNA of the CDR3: TGTGCCAGCAGTTTTGGCAGAGACAATGAGCAGTTCTTC. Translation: CASSFGRDNEQFF.

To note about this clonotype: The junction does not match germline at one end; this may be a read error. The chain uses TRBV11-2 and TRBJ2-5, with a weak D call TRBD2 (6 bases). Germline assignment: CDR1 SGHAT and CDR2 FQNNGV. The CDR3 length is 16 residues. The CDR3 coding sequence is TGCTCCAGCAGCCAAACTCCTGGCGGAGGGAAAGAGTCCCAGTACTTC. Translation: CSSSQTPGGGKESQYF.

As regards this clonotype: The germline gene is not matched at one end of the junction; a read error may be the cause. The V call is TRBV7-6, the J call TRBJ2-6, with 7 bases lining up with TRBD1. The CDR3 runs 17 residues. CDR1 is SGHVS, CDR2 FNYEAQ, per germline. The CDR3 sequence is CASSSGRQGFAANILTF. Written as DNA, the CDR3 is TGTGCCAGCAGCTCCGGTCGACAGGGTTTTGCGGCCAACATCCTGACTTTC.

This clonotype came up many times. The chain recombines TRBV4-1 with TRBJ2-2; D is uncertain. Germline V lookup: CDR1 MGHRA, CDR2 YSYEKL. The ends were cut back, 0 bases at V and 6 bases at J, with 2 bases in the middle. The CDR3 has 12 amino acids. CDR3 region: CASSQEAGELFF. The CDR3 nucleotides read TGCGCCAGCAGCCAAGAAGCCGGGGAGCTGTTTTTT.

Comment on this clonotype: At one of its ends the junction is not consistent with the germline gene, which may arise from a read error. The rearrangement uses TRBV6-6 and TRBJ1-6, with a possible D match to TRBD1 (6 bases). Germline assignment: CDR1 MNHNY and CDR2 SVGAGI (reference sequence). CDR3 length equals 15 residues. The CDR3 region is CASNYGGSGESPLRF. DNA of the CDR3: TGTGCCAGCAATTACGGGGGCAGCGGTGAATCACCCCTCCGCTTT.

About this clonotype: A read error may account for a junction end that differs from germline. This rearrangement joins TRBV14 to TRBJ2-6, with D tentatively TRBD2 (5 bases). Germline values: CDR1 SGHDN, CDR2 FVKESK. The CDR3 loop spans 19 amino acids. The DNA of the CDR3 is TGTGTCAGCAGCCCTTTTGGTCACGGGGTTTCCTCTGGGGCCAACGTCCTGACTTTC. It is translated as CVSSPFGHGVSSGANVLTF.

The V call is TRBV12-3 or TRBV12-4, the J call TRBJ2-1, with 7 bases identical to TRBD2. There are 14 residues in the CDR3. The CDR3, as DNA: TGTGGCTGCACTTTTCGGGGAGGGCCCAATGAGCAGTTCTTC. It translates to CGCTFRGGPNEQFF.

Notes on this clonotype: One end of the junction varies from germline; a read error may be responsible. The CDR3 region is CASRLGGGSSTDTQYF. As DNA, the CDR3 is TGTGCCAGCAGGCTTGGGGGCGGAAGTAGCACGGATACGCAGTATTTT. V is TRBV5-6 and J is TRBJ2-3, with D maybe TRBD1 (6 bases). This CDR3 comprises 16 residues. Germline V gives CDR1 SGHDT, CDR2 YYEEEE. Full variable domain (outside the CDR3, taken from reference TRBV5-6 and TRBJ2-3): DAGVTQSPTHLIKTRGQQVTLRCSPKSGHDTVSWYQQALGQGPQFIFQYYEEEERQRGNFPDRFSGHQFPNYSSELNVNALLLGDSALYLCASRLGGGSSTDTQYFGPGTRLTVL.

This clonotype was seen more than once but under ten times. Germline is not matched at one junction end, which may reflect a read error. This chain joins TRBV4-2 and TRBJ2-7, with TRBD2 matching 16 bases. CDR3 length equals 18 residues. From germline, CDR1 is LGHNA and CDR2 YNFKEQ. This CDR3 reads CVSSGKPGLAGGPHEQYF. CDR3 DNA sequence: TGTGTTAGCAGTGGAAAACCGGGACTAGCGGGAGGGCCACACGAGCAATACTTC.

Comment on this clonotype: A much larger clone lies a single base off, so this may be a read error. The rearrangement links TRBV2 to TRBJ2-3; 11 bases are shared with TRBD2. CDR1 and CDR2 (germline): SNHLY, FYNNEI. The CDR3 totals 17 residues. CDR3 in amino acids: CASSETLAGGGTDTRYF. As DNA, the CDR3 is TGTGCCAGCAGTGAAACCTTAGCGGGAGGGGGCACAGATACGCGGTATTTT.

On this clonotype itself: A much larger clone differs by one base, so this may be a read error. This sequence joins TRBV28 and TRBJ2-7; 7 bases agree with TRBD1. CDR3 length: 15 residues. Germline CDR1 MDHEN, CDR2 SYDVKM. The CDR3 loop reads CASGQFPPTGQERYF. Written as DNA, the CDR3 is TGTGCCAGCGGACAATTCCCACCGACAGGACAGGAGCGGTACTTC.

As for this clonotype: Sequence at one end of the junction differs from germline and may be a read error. The CDR3 bases are TGTGCCAGCAGCTTCCGGATTAGCGGGGCGAACACCGGGGAACTGTTTTTT. It yields the protein CASSFRISGANTGELFF. The J gene is TRBJ2-2, the V gene TRBV7-8, with 8 bases that match TRBD2. Germline V CDR1 and CDR2: SGHVS, FQNEAQ. The CDR3 runs to 17 residues.

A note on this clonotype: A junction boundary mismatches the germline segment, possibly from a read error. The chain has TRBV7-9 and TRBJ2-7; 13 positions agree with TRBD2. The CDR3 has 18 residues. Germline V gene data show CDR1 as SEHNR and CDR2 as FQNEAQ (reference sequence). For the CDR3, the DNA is TGTATCAGCAGCGGCGGGACTAGCGGGAACCAGCGTCCCTATGAGCAGTACTTC. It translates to CISSGGTSGNQRPYEQYF.

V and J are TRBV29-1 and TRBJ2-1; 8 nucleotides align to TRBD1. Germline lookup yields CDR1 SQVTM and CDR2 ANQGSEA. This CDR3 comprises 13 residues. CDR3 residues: CSDVGTGSNEQFF. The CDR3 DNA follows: TGCAGTGATGTCGGGACAGGTAGCAATGAGCAGTTCTTC.

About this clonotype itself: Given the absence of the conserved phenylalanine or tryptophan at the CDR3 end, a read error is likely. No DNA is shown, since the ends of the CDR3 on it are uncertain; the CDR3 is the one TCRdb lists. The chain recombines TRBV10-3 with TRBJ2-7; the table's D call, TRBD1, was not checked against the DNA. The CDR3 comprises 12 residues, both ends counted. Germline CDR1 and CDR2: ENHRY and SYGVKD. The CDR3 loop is CAISEAGQGQYI.

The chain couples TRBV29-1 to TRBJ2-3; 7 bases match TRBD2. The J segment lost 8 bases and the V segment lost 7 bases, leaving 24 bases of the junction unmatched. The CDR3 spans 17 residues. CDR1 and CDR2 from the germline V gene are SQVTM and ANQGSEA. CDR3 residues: CSAPTAGSQGLLATQYF. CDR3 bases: TGCAGCGCTCCGACAGCGGGATCCCAAGGGTTGTTGGCTACGCAGTATTTT.

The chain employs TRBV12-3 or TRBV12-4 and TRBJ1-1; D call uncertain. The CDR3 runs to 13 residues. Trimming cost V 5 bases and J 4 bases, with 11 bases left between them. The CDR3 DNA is TGTGCCAGCAGTATCAAAAGCGGCACTGAAGCTTTCTTT. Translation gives CASSIKSGTEAFF.

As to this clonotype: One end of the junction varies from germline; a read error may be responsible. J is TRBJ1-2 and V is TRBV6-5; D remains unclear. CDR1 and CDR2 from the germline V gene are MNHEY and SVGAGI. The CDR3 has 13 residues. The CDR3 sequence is CASTPNSNYGYTF. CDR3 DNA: TGTGCCAGCACCCCCAACAGCAACTATGGCTACACATTC.

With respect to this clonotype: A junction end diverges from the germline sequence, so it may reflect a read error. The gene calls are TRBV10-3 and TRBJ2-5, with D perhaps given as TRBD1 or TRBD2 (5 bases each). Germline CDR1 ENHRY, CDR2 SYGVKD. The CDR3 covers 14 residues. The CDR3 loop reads CAISPDGAQETQYF. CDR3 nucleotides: TGTGCCATCAGCCCAGACGGGGCCCAAGAGACGCAGTACTTC.

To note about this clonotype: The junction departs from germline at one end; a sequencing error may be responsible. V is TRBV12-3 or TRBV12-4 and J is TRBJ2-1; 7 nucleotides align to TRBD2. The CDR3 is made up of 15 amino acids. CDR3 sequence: CASILAGASCNEQFF. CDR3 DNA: TGTGCTAGCATCTTAGCGGGCGCGTCCTGCAATGAGCAGTTCTTC.

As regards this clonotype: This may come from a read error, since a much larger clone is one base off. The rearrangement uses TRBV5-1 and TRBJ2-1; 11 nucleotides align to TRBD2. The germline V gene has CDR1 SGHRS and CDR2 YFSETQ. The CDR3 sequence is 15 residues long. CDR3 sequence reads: CTSSLTSGSRGEQFF. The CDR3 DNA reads TGCACCAGCAGCTTAACTAGCGGGAGCCGGGGGGAGCAGTTCTTC.

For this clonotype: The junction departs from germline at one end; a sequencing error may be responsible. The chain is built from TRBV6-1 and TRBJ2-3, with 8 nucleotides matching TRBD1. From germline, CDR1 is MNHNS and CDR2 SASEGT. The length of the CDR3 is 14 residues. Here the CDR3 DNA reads TGTGCCAGCAGTACGGACAGGGTCACAGATATGCAGTATTTT. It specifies CASSTDRVTDMQYF.

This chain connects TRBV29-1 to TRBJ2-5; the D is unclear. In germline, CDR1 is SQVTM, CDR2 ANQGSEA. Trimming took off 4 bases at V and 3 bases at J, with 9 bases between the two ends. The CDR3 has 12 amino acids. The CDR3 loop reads CSVVRQEETQYF. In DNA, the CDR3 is TGCAGCGTTGTCCGGCAGGAAGAGACCCAGTACTTC.